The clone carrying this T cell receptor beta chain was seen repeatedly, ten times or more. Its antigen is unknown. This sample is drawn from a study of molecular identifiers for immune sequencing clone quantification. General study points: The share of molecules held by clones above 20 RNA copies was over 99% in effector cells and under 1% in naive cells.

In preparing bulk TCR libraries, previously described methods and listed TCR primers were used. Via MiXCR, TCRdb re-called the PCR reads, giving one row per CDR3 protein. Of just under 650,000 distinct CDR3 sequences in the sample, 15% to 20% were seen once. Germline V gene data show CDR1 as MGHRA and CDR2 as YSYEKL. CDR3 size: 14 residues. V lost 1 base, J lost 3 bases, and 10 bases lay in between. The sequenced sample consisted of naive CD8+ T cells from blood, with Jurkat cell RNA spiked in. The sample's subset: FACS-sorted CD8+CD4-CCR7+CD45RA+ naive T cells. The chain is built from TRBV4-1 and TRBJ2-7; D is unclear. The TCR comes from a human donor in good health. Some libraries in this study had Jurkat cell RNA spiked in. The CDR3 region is CASSQGELNYEQYF. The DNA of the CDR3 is TGCGCCAGCAGCCAAGGGGAACTTAACTACGAGCAGTACTTC.